The T cell receptor (beta chain) described here comes from a study of radiotherapy plus CTLA-4 blockade in lung cancer. The table came from immunoSEQ multiplex PCR; TCRdb's copy has only in-frame clones and leaves some out. The profile covers more than 90,000 clones, with around 88% appearing a single time and 4.9% taken by the ten largest. This CDR3 spans 11 amino acids. Deletions cut 5 bases from V and 4 bases from J, with 8 bases between. The germline gives CDR1 DFQATT, CDR2 SNEGSKA (reference sequence). This rearrangement joins TRBV20-1 to TRBJ1-1; no clear D gene. The sequence was collected from a human donor with non-small cell lung cancer that progressed on radiotherapy plus ipilimumab. Specimen: peripheral blood, collected from a patient treated with radiotherapy plus ipilimumab. Here the CDR3 DNA reads TGCAGTGCTGGCCGGGGCACTGAAGCTTTCTTT. As protein: CSAGRGTEAFF.